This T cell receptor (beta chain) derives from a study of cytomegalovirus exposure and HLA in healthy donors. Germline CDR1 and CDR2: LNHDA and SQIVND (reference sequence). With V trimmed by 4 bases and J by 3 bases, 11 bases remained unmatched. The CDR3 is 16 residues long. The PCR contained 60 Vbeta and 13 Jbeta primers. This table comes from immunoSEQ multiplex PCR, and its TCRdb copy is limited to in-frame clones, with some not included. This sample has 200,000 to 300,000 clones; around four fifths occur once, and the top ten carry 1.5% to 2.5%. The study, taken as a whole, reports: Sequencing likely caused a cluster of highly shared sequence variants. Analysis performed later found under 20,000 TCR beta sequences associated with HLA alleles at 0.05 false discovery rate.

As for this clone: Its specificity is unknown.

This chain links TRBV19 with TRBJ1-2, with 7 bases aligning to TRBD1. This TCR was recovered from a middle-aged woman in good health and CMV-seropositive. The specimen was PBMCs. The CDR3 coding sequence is TGTGCCAGTAGTACCCCAAACAGGGGAACCCACTATGGCTACACCTTC. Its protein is CASSTPNRGTHYGYTF.